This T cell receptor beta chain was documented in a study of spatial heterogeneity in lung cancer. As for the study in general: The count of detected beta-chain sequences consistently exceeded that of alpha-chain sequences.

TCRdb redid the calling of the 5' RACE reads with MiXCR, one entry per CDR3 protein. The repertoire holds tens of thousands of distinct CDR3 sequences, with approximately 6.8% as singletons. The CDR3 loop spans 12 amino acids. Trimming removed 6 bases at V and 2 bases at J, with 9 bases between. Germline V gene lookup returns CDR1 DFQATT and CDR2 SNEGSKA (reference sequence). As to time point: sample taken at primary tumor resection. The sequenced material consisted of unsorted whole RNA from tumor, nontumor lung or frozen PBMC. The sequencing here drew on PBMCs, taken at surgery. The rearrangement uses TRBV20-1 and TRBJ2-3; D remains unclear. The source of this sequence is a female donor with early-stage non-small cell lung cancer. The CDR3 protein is CSAPPFTDTQYF. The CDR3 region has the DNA TGCAGTGCCCCTCCCTTCACAGATACGCAGTATTTT.